Listed below are T cell receptor beta chains from one sample, sequenced in a study of T cell responses to AZD1222 COVID-19 vaccine. Clones were read by immunoSEQ multiplex PCR, and TCRdb kept only the in-frame ones, dropping some. The table has around 90,000 clones, 80% to 90% seen once. This specimen consisted of peripheral blood, obtained on day 0 of AZD1222 vaccination. Receptor source: an adult in good health. CDR3s include the opening cysteine and the closing phenylalanine or tryptophan. A D gene is named only where the DNA matches it firmly. The size field is filled for only some rows; it gives once, few, many or a size class.

cdr3_aa cdr3_nt j_call v_call d_call cdr3_length clone_size
CASSLGRATANTGELFF TGTGCCAGCAGCTTAGGTCGAGCGACCGCGAACACCGGGGAGCTGTTTTTT TRBJ2-2 TRBV7-9 - 17 -
CASSPDYQPQHF TGTGCCAGTAGTCCAGACTATCAGCCCCAGCATTTT TRBJ1-5 TRBV19 - 12 few
CASTTPGRSTTEAFF TGTGCCAGTACCACCCCGGGCCGTTCAACCACTGAAGCTTTCTTT TRBJ1-1 TRBV19 - 15 -
CASSVFGTENTGELFF TGCGCCAGCAGTGTTTTCGGGACAGAGAACACCGGGGAGCTGTTTTTT TRBJ2-2 TRBV10-2 TRBD1 16 -
CASSLGTGAGYTF TGTGCCAGCAGCTTAGGGACAGGGGCCGGCTACACCTTC TRBJ1-2 TRBV11-2 TRBD1 13 medium-sized
CASSLSSRGLFRNTEAFF TGTGCCAGCAGTTTATCGTCCAGGGGGCTTTTCCGGAACACTGAAGCTTTCTTT TRBJ1-1 TRBV27 TRBD1 18 -
CATNRDRGLDAEAFF TGTGCCACCAACCGGGACAGGGGGCTTGACGCTGAAGCTTTCTTT TRBJ1-1 TRBV15 TRBD1 15 -
CASGLARQGSYEQYF TGTGCTAGTGGTTTGGCCAGACAGGGGTCCTACGAGCAGTACTTC TRBJ2-7 TRBV12-5 TRBD1 15 few
CASSRTANYGYTF TGTGCCAGCAGCCGGACAGCAAACTATGGCTACACCTTC TRBJ1-2 TRBV12-3/TRBV12-4 - 13 -
CASSLGGQGTDQPQHF TGTGCCAGCAGCTTAGGGGGACAGGGGACCGATCAGCCCCAGCATTTT TRBJ1-5 TRBV7-2 TRBD1 16 -
CASSLVWPGELFF TGTGCCAGCAGCTTAGTTTGGCCCGGGGAGCTGTTTTTT TRBJ2-2 TRBV11-3 - 13 -
CASSPPTGGNTGELFF TGTGCCAGCTCACCACCGACAGGGGGGAATACCGGGGAGCTGTTTTTT TRBJ2-2 TRBV18 TRBD1 16 many
CASSEGTRNTEAFF TGCGCCAGCAGCGAGGGAACAAGAAACACTGAAGCTTTCTTT TRBJ1-1 TRBV5-1 - 14 once
CASSLQGLTDTQYF TGTGCCAGCAGTTTACAGGGTCTAACAGATACGCAGTATTTT TRBJ2-3 TRBV6-5 - 14 once
CASSVDEGGTEAFF TGTGCCAGCAGCGTAGATGAAGGGGGGACTGAAGCTTTCTTT TRBJ1-1 TRBV9 - 14 once
CASSYFQSNTGELFF TGTGCCAGCAGTTACTTTCAGTCGAACACCGGGGAGCTGTTTTTT TRBJ2-2 TRBV6-5 - 15 -
CASSVGDRGDTDTQYF TGTGCCAGCAGCGTAGGGGACAGAGGAGACACAGATACGCAGTATTTT TRBJ2-3 TRBV5-8 TRBD1 16 -
CASSLAGRDEQFF TGTGCCAGCAGCTTAGCAGGGAGGGATGAGCAGTTCTTC TRBJ2-1 TRBV5-4 TRBD2 13 -
CASRGSSWQPQHF TGTGCCAGCAGGGGTTCCAGCTGGCAGCCCCAGCATTTT TRBJ1-5 TRBV2 - 13 few
CASSYSNRRTEAFF TGTGCCAGCAGTTACTCCAACAGACGCACTGAAGCTTTCTTT TRBJ1-1 TRBV6-6 - 14 -
CASSAGTRQETQYF TGTGCCAGCAGCGCCGGGACAAGGCAAGAGACCCAGTACTTC TRBJ2-5 TRBV7-2 - 14 -
CASSLAGTALRSGDTEAFF TGTGCCAGCAGCTTAGCTGGGACCGCGTTACGGAGCGGGGACACTGAAGCTTTCTTT TRBJ1-1 TRBV7-2 - 19 -
CAISAAGTSYEQYF TGTGCCATCAGCGCCGCGGGGACCTCCTACGAGCAGTACTTC TRBJ2-7 TRBV10-3 - 14 -
CASSPRGDGQPQHF TGTGCCAGCTCACCCCGGGGGGACGGCCAGCCCCAGCATTTT TRBJ1-5 TRBV18 - 14 -
CASSRVQTSGRDEQFF TGTGCCAGCAGCCGCGTTCAGACTAGCGGGAGGGATGAGCAGTTCTTC TRBJ2-1 TRBV3-1/TRBV3-2 TRBD2 16 once
CASSNYYDSTDTQYF TGTGCCAGCAGCAATTATTATGACAGCACAGATACGCAGTATTTT TRBJ2-3 TRBV27 - 15 once
CASRRQGGWDGYTF TGTGCCAGCAGAAGACAGGGGGGCTGGGATGGCTACACCTTC TRBJ1-2 TRBV6-5 TRBD1 14 few
CASSPGHANTGELFF TGCGCCAGCAGCCCGGGACATGCGAACACCGGGGAGCTGTTTTTT TRBJ2-2 TRBV5-1 - 15 -
CASSPTIWGQDTQYF TGTGCCAGCAGCCCTACTATCTGGGGTCAGGATACGCAGTATTTT TRBJ2-3 TRBV7-9 - 15 -
CASSSMRGEGQATGNTIYF TGTGCCAGCAGCTCTATGCGCGGGGAGGGACAGGCGACTGGAAACACCATATATTTT TRBJ1-3 TRBV7-8 TRBD1 19 -
CASSPGTSFTDTQYF TGTGCCAGCAGTCCCGGGACTAGCTTCACAGATACGCAGTATTTT TRBJ2-3 TRBV13 TRBD2 15 -
CASSQGVLNEQFF TGTGCCAGCAGCCAAGGTGTTCTCAATGAGCAGTTCTTC TRBJ2-1 TRBV3-1/TRBV3-2 - 13 -
CASSPGTGPNQPQHF TGTGCCAGCTCACCCGGGACAGGACCCAATCAGCCCCAGCATTTT TRBJ1-5 TRBV18 TRBD1 15 -
CSASPRSISYEQYF TGCAGTGCTAGTCCTAGATCAATTTCCTACGAGCAGTACTTC TRBJ2-7 TRBV20-1 - 14 -
CASSAQGFSYNSPLHF TGTGCCAGCAGTGCCCAGGGTTTCTCCTATAATTCACCCCTCCACTTT TRBJ1-6 TRBV2 - 16 -
CARLLDGGRGEKLFF TGTGCCAGACTTCTAGATGGGGGGCGAGGAGAAAAACTGTTTTTT TRBJ1-4 TRBV5-4 - 15 -
CASSVADTYYGYTF TGTGCCAGCAGCGTAGCAGACACGTACTATGGCTACACCTTC TRBJ1-2 TRBV9 - 14 -
CASSSGQYNEQFF TGTGCCAGCAGCTCGGGACAGTACAATGAGCAGTTCTTC TRBJ2-1 TRBV5-4 TRBD1 13 -
CASSLWDRANTEAFF TGTGCCAGCAGCTTATGGGACAGGGCGAACACTGAAGCTTTCTTT TRBJ1-1 TRBV7-2 TRBD1 15 -
CASSRGLIYEQYF TGTGCCAGCAGTCGCGGACTAATCTACGAGCAGTACTTC TRBJ2-7 TRBV6-5 - 13 -
CASRLAGGRNKADTQYF TGCGCCAGCAGGCTAGCGGGGGGGCGGAATAAGGCAGATACGCAGTATTTT TRBJ2-3 TRBV5-1 TRBD2 17 -
CSVEGGALAGGNKYSYNEQFF TGCAGCGTTGAAGGTGGGGCACTAGCGGGGGGCAATAAGTACTCCTACAATGAGCAGTTCTTC TRBJ2-1 TRBV29-1 TRBD2 21 -
CASNGQGNSPLHF TGTGCCAGCAATGGACAGGGGAATTCACCCCTCCACTTT TRBJ1-6 TRBV25-1 TRBD1 13 -
CATSRDPFGGEAFF TGTGCCACCAGCAGAGATCCTTTCGGGGGTGAAGCTTTCTTT TRBJ1-1 TRBV15 - 14 -
CASSPTGTAATNEKLFF TGCGCCAGCAGCCCCACCGGGACAGCAGCAACTAATGAAAAACTGTTTTTT TRBJ1-4 TRBV5-1 TRBD1 17 -
CASSPDTTTNEKLFF TGTGCCAGCAGCCCAGACACCACAACTAATGAAAAACTGTTTTTT TRBJ1-4 TRBV6-2/TRBV6-3 - 15 -
CASSLHRSSEKLFF TGTGCCAGCAGTTTACACAGGTCTAGTGAAAAACTGTTTTTT TRBJ1-4 TRBV27 - 14 -
CASSVNTGTGWVEQYF TGCGCCAGCAGTGTCAACACCGGGACAGGGTGGGTCGAGCAGTACTTC TRBJ2-7 TRBV10-1 TRBD1 16 -
CASREYTGELFF TGTGCCAGCAGGGAGTACACCGGGGAGCTGTTTTTT TRBJ2-2 TRBV2 - 12 -
CATAPGQGMNNEQFF TGTGCCACCGCTCCGGGACAGGGCATGAACAATGAGCAGTTCTTC TRBJ2-1 TRBV24-1 TRBD1 15 -
CASSQSAGVTEAFF TGTGCCAGCAGCCAATCGGCGGGGGTCACTGAAGCTTTCTTT TRBJ1-1 TRBV16 - 14 -
CASSFPGGPSDTQYF TGTGCCAGCAGCTTTCCGGGAGGGCCATCAGATACGCAGTATTTT TRBJ2-3 TRBV5-4 TRBD2 15 -
CASSTGVEAFF TGTGCCAGCAGTACGGGGGTTGAAGCTTTCTTT TRBJ1-1 TRBV6-5 - 11 -
CAWSSLRAETQYF TGTGCCTGGAGTAGCCTAAGGGCGGAGACCCAGTACTTC TRBJ2-5 TRBV30 - 13 -
CASSWQQGYNEQYF TGTGCCAGCAGCTGGCAACAGGGTTACAACGAGCAGTACTTC TRBJ2-7 TRBV7-2 - 14 -
CASSFQPGYEQYF TGTGCCAGCAGCTTTCAGCCCGGTTACGAGCAGTACTTC TRBJ2-7 TRBV7-2 - 13 -
CASSEVKLLNTEAFF TGTGCCAGCAGTGAAGTTAAGTTGCTGAACACTGAAGCTTTCTTT TRBJ1-1 TRBV2 - 15 -
CASSQDSPAVRRNYYYEQYF TGCGCCAGCAGCCAAGATAGTCCCGCAGTCCGGCGAAACTACTACTACGAGCAGTACTTC TRBJ2-7 TRBV4-1 - 20 -
CASSSQGPWGEQYF TGTGCCAGCAGCTCCCAAGGACCTTGGGGGGAGCAGTACTTC TRBJ2-7 TRBV7-6 - 14 -